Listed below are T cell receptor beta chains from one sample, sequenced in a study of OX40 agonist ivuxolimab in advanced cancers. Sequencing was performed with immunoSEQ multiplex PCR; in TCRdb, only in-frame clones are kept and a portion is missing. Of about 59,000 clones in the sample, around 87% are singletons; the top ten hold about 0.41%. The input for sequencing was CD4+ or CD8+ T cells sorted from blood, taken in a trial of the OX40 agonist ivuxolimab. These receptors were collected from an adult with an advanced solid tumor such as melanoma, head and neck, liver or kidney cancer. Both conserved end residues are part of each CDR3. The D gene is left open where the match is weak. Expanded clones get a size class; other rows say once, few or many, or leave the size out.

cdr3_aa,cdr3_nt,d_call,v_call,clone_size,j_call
CASIGGSVRQYF,TGTGCCAGCATTGGGGGGTCTGTGCGTCAGTACTTC,.,TRBV28,.,TRBJ2-5
CASSSSRTRRYEQYF,TGTGCCAGCAGCTCAAGCAGGACGCGGCGCTACGAGCAGTACTTC,.,TRBV5-6,.,TRBJ2-7
CASSYGGVGQPQHF,TGTGCCAGCAGCTACGGGGGGGTGGGACAGCCCCAGCATTTT,.,TRBV7-2,.,TRBJ1-5
CASSVYGGAEDTQYF,TGTGCCAGCAGCGTGTACGGGGGGGCCGAAGATACGCAGTATTTT,TRBD2,TRBV9,.,TRBJ2-3
CASSRQNTGELFF,TGTGCCAGCAGCCGTCAGAACACCGGGGAGCTGTTTTTT,.,TRBV5-6,.,TRBJ2-2
CSVGVAGVYEQYF,TGCAGCGTAGGAGTAGCGGGAGTCTACGAGCAGTACTTC,TRBD2,TRBV29-1,.,TRBJ2-7
CASSFYNQPQHF,TGTGCCAGCAGCTTCTATAATCAGCCCCAGCATTTT,.,TRBV5-6,few,TRBJ1-5
CAWSRTSYEQYF,TGTGCCTGGAGCAGGACCTCCTACGAGCAGTACTTC,.,TRBV30,.,TRBJ2-7
CASSLGESTDTQYF,TGCGCCAGCAGCTTAGGGGAGTCCACAGATACGCAGTATTTT,.,TRBV5-1,few,TRBJ2-3
CASSRGIGLTEAFF,TGCGCCAGCAGCCGGGGTATAGGTTTAACTGAAGCTTTCTTT,.,TRBV4-1,.,TRBJ1-1
CASGLDRGAPNYGYTF,TGTGCTAGTGGTTTAGACAGGGGGGCTCCTAACTATGGCTACACCTTC,TRBD1,TRBV12-5,.,TRBJ1-2
CAWSFGFPASNTIYF,TGTGCCTGGAGTTTTGGGTTCCCGGCTTCAAACACCATATATTTT,.,TRBV30,.,TRBJ1-3
CASSLVLARSSYEQYF,TGTGCCAGCAGCTTAGTTTTAGCCCGCAGCTCCTACGAGCAGTACTTC,.,TRBV11-2,.,TRBJ2-7
CASSAPGTDTQYF,TGTGCCAGCAGCGCCCCGGGCACAGATACGCAGTATTTT,.,TRBV25-1,.,TRBJ2-3
CASSPRASGNEQFF,TGTGCCAGCTCACCACGAGCTAGCGGTAATGAGCAGTTCTTC,TRBD2,TRBV18,.,TRBJ2-1
CAISELWTAGDGYTF,TGTGCCATCAGTGAGTTATGGACCGCCGGGGATGGCTACACCTTC,.,TRBV10-3,.,TRBJ1-2
CASSPPRDRNTEAFF,TGTGCCAGCAGCCCCCCCCGGGACAGGAACACTGAAGCTTTCTTT,TRBD1,TRBV7-6,.,TRBJ1-1
CASSLARRTNTEAFF,TGCGCCAGCAGCTTGGCGCGCAGGACGAACACTGAAGCTTTCTTT,.,TRBV5-1,.,TRBJ1-1
CASSLFLSTGGSYEQYF,TGTGCCAGCAGCTTGTTCCTTTCGACAGGGGGTTCCTACGAGCAGTACTTC,TRBD1,TRBV5-4,.,TRBJ2-7
CATSRTSVSYNEQFF,TGTGCCACCAGCAGGACTAGCGTTTCCTACAATGAGCAGTTCTTC,TRBD2,TRBV15,.,TRBJ2-1
CSVVEYNEQFF,TGCAGCGTCGTGGAATACAATGAGCAGTTCTTC,.,TRBV29-1,.,TRBJ2-1
CASSRNRELDQPQHF,TGTGCCAGCAGCCGTAACAGGGAATTAGACCAGCCCCAGCATTTT,.,TRBV6-6,.,TRBJ1-5
CASSWTGGHEQFF,TGCGCCAGCAGCTGGACAGGGGGCCATGAGCAGTTCTTC,TRBD1,TRBV5-1,.,TRBJ2-1
CASSLALGQGQSTRAFF,TGTGCCAGCAGCTTGGCCCTGGGGCAGGGACAATCAACAAGAGCTTTCTTT,.,TRBV5-6,.,TRBJ1-1
CASSSGTGDYEQYF,TGTGCCAGCTCATCCGGGACAGGGGACTACGAGCAGTACTTC,TRBD1,TRBV18,.,TRBJ2-7
CASGLLVAGGINYEQYF,TGTGCTAGTGGTTTGTTGGTAGCGGGGGGGATTAACTACGAGCAGTACTTC,TRBD2,TRBV12-5,.,TRBJ2-7
CAISDRAEKLFF,TGTGCCATCAGTGACCGGGCAGAAAAACTGTTTTTT,.,TRBV10-3,.,TRBJ1-4
CASVETGISYEQYF,TGTGCCAGCGTTGAGACAGGGATCTCCTACGAGCAGTACTTC,TRBD1,TRBV6-1,few,TRBJ2-7
CASSSLRETQYF,TGTGCCAGCAGCTCCCTGCGGGAGACCCAGTACTTC,.,TRBV7-6,.,TRBJ2-5
CASSVRASNYGYTF,TGTGCCAGCAGCGTCCGGGCGTCTAACTATGGCTACACCTTC,.,TRBV5-5,.,TRBJ1-2
CASQGAGQPQHF,TGTGCCAGCCAGGGGGCAGGGCAGCCCCAGCATTTT,TRBD1,TRBV2,medium-sized,TRBJ1-5
CASSISVMGEQYF,TGTGCCAGTAGTATTTCCGTAATGGGCGAGCAGTACTTC,.,TRBV19,.,TRBJ2-7
CSVTGGGSNEQFF,TGCAGCGTTACAGGGGGAGGGAGCAATGAGCAGTTCTTC,.,TRBV29-1,.,TRBJ2-1
CASSVDRADTQYF,TGTGCCAGCAGCGTGGACAGGGCTGATACGCAGTATTTT,TRBD1,TRBV7-2,once,TRBJ2-3
CASKEGGNYGYTF,TGTGCCAGCAAGGAAGGAGGGAACTATGGCTACACCTTC,.,TRBV28,.,TRBJ1-2
CAWSKFSGGATYEQYF,TGTGCCTGGAGTAAATTTAGCGGGGGGGCCACCTACGAGCAGTACTTC,TRBD2,TRBV30,.,TRBJ2-7
CAWSVTGSGNTIYF,TGTGCCTGGAGTGTGACAGGCTCTGGAAACACCATATATTTT,.,TRBV30,few,TRBJ1-3